Included here is one T cell receptor beta chain sequence, with context. The data derive from a study of blood T cell repertoires in COVID-19. Per the authors' pipeline: The assay estimated nucleated cells by amplifying reference gene primers. The data were produced by immunoSEQ multiplex PCR, yet TCRdb's version contains in-frame clones alone and is incomplete. V and J calls and clone size are those listed in that table; D and trimming were worked out from the DNA. The repertoire has 200,000 to 300,000 clones, around 87% of them found once; the top ten carry over 2%. After removal of 0 bases from V and 5 bases from J, the junction contained 9 bases not matched to a gene. The CDR3 spans 16 residues. CDR1 is GTSNPN, CDR2 SVGIG, per germline (reference sequence).

The receptor was isolated from a woman between 50 and 59 years old with acute or convalescent COVID-19. The chain is built from TRBV30 and TRBJ1-3, with 8 nucleotides matching TRBD1. The specimen sequenced was peripheral blood. CDR3 region: CAWSVVSGGSRNTIYF. The CDR3 region has the DNA TGTGCCTGGAGTGTCGTGTCAGGGGGCAGTAGAAACACCATATATTTT.